This T cell receptor beta chain came from a study of cytomegalovirus exposure and HLA in healthy donors. A multiplex PCR was run with 60 Vbeta primers and 13 Jbeta primers. The repertoire was sequenced with immunoSEQ multiplex PCR; TCRdb's copy has only in-frame clones and lacks some. The table has more than 95,000 clones, 15% to 20% seen once. Germline CDR1 ENHRY, CDR2 SYGVKD. The CDR3 consists of 14 residues. V gave up 3 bases and J gave up 7 bases; unmatched junction bases: 8. The origin of this receptor is a female donor in good health and CMV-seropositive. The sample was PBMCs. The chain employs TRBV10-3 and TRBJ2-7; 8 nucleotides align to TRBD1. CDR3 sequence reads: CAISDLQGVREQYF. In DNA form, the CDR3 reads TGTGCCATCAGTGACCTACAGGGGGTGAGGGAGCAGTACTTC.